This T cell receptor (beta chain) was retrieved from a study of blood T cell repertoires in COVID-19. Study as a whole: Italy, Spain and the United States were the sources of the convalescent and acute COVID-19 samples. The analysed material was cDNA or gDNA that came from T cells, B-cell-depleted T cells, or PBMCs.

Source study methods: Reference gene primers were amplified, and this amplification served to estimate nucleated cell counts. Clones were sequenced by immunoSEQ multiplex PCR, and TCRdb holds only the in-frame ones, with some missing. V and J calls and clone size are given by that table; D and trimming were obtained from the DNA. The repertoire holds roughly 670,000 clones, with more than 80% as singletons. With V trimmed by 3 bases and J by 2 bases, 5 bases remained unmatched. Germline V gene data show CDR1 as MDHEN and CDR2 as SYDVKM. The length of the CDR3 is 16 residues. The sequencing input was peripheral blood. This TCR derives from a woman younger than 30 with acute or convalescent COVID-19. The chain combines TRBV28 with TRBJ2-1, with 9 bases fitting TRBD2. The CDR3 region has the DNA TGTGCCAGCAGTTTTGCGGGGGGGGGCGCCTACAATGAGCAGTTCTTC. Its translation: CASSFAGGGAYNEQFF.